The clone carrying this T cell receptor (beta chain) was detected once. This record comes from a study of cytotoxic CD8 clonotypes in ibrutinib-treated CLL. Across the study: Mean productive templates were around 260,000; mean productive rearrangements were 94,082.

The CDR3 length is 13 residues. Germline CDR1 and CDR2: SGHDT and YYEEEE. Trimming took 8 bases from V and 5 from J, leaving 16 bases between them. The table came from immunoSEQ multiplex PCR; TCRdb's copy has only in-frame clones and leaves some out. Of roughly 40,000 clones detected, about two thirds appear once; the ten largest clones hold about 6.8%. This TCR came from a human donor with chronic lymphocytic leukemia. The rearrangement links TRBV5-6 to TRBJ1-1; the D is unclear. The sample consisted of PBMCs, taken at disease progression, from a patient treated with ibrutinib. The CDR3 protein is CASSGRDWTEAFF. CDR3 DNA: TGTGCCAGTAGCGGGCGGGATTGGACTGAAGCTTTCTTT.